What follows describes a single T cell receptor (beta chain). The antigen it recognizes is unknown. Per-base quality was not reported, and no clone a single base away is much larger than it. The library relied on the immunoSEQ multiplex PCR assay. The study's own analysis went as follows. A statistical classification framework was developed to diagnose cytomegalovirus status using the catalog of TCR beta chain sequences. In TCRdb, the immuneACCESS table is reduced to in-frame sequences with V and J assigned. These tables do not hold every clone; where another copy was compared, an unresolved V gene accounts for under half, and the others remain unexplained. The V and J calls and the clone size are those of that table, but D and trimming were determined from the DNA. The sample table contains 190,000 or so clones; only one count was recorded for 84% of them. The ten largest account for about 3% of the sample.

This entry belongs to a study of cytomegalovirus exposure and HLA in healthy donors (dated by TCRdb to about 2017). Describing the broader study: According to a later analysis, one platform produced both the approximately 110 validation repertoires and the 670 or so repertoires of the first cohort. The study aimed to test whether signatures of past pathogen exposure could be identified by cataloging public T cell receptors. In addition to the first cohort of hundreds of subjects, a separate validation cohort of 120 different subjects was used. To predict cytomegalovirus infection status, the study combined high-throughput TCR immunosequencing, statistical association of individual TCRs with disease status, and machine learning. Overall results and qualifications from the work: A few of the identified cytomegalovirus-associated TCR beta chains were confirmed in vitro to be specific for cytomegalovirus antigens. In a later analysis, TCRs clustered in the first cohort were found to also tend to co-occur in the roughly 120 validation repertoires, with about 93% of cluster scores above 0. The authors suggested that the approach could potentially be generalized to other disease states and immunological phenotypes. The classifier was reported to diagnose cytomegalovirus status with high specificity and sensitivity in both the original and validation cohorts. Most TCR sequences were observed very rarely across donors, whereas some public TCRs were present in many individuals. The study listed 150 to 200 TCR beta chains as associated with cytomegalovirus. A later analysis lacked HLA typing for the validation cohort, so it scored co-occurrence in that cohort across all 130 or so repertoires.

Separate from the roughly 650-subject first cohort, the validation cohort of 90 to 150 subjects was the group to which the donors belonged. This TCR was sampled from a woman between 18 and 30 years old in good health and CMV-seropositive. Sequencing was done on a sample of PBMCs.

The DNA sequence is given as TGTGCCAGCCGACTGGGGGGGGAGAACACTGAAGCTTTCTTT. It codes for CASRLGGENTEAFF. Rearrangement joined TRBV6-4 to TRBJ1-1, and perhaps TRBD1 as D gene, on 5 matching bases. CDR1 and CDR2, looked up from the germline V gene, are MRHNA and SNTAGT. V is reduced by 8 bases and J by 1 base, leaving a spacing of 14 bases between them. The CDR3 starts with the cysteine, ends with the phenylalanine, and has 14 residues. Kept here is only the CDR3 DNA, which spans 42 bases and is read in frame from base 1.